The 18 T cell receptor beta chains below all came from one sample that was sequenced in a study of blood T cell repertoires in COVID-19. Assay used: immunoSEQ multiplex PCR; TCRdb lists only in-frame clones, some missing. The top ten clones hold 15% to 20% of a sample with approximately 230,000 clones, about 85% of them seen once. What was sequenced was peripheral blood. The receptors originated from a man younger than 40 with active or convalescent COVID-19.

The chain employs TRBV6-1 and TRBJ2-1, with no clear D. V shed 2 bases and J shed 2 bases, with 10 bases lying between them. CDR3 size: 15 residues. In germline, CDR1 is MNHNS, CDR2 SASEGT. The CDR3 region has the DNA TGTGCCAGCAGTGAAAGTCTAGAGGCCTACAATGAGCAGTTCTTC. Protein product: CASSESLEAYNEQFF.

The chain couples TRBV11-2 to TRBJ2-7, with 7 bases fitting TRBD1. V shed 1 base, J shed 2 bases, and the junction held 2 bases outside the gene matches. The CDR3 totals 14 residues. CDR1 and CDR2 (germline): SGHAT, FQNNGV. The CDR3 here is CASSLVGQTYEQYF. For the CDR3, the DNA is TGTGCCAGCAGCTTAGTGGGACAGACCTACGAGCAGTACTTC. Looking up the rest from reference TRBV11-2 and TRBJ2-7 gives the full variable domain: EAGVAQSPRYKIIEKRQSVAFWCNPISGHATLYWYQQILGQGPKLLIQFQNNGVVDDSQLPKDRFSAERLKGVDSTLKIQPAKLEDSAVYLCASSLVGQTYEQYFGPGTRLTVT.

This clone has more than one count but fewer than ten. V and J are TRBV2 and TRBJ1-1; D is uncertain. The CDR3 extends over 13 amino acids. Between the trimmed V and J ends, which lost 4 bases and 3 bases, there was a span of 9 bases. CDR1 is SNHLY, CDR2 FYNNEI, per germline. The DNA of the CDR3 is TGTGCCAGCAGTGTCCTAGACTACACTGAAGCTTTCTTT. This codes for CASSVLDYTEAFF.

V is TRBV24-1 and J is TRBJ1-5; D is unclear. V was trimmed by 3 bases and J by 4 bases, leaving 6 bases between them. Germline loops: CDR1 KGHDR, CDR2 SFDVKD. The CDR3 has 13 residues. The CDR3 DNA is TGTGCCACCAGTGATCGGAGTAATCAGCCCCAGCATTTT. Translating it yields CATSDRSNQPQHF.

This clone has more than one count but fewer than ten. This CDR3 reads CASSPKVEANEKLFF. The CDR3 DNA reads TGTGCCAGCTCACCAAAGGTTGAGGCTAATGAAAAACTGTTTTTT. The chain is built from TRBV18 and TRBJ1-4; D call uncertain. Trimming stripped 2 bases from V and 3 bases from J, with 10 bases between. CDR1 and CDR2 from the germline V gene are KGHSH and LQKENI. This CDR3 spans 15 amino acids.

CDR3 bases: TGTGCCAGCAGCCAAGCCTTCGAGCGGGCCACAGATACGCAGTATTTT. Translated: CASSQAFERATDTQYF. V gene TRBV3-1 (or the pseudogene TRBV3-2) combines with J gene TRBJ2-3, with D possibly TRBD2 on 6 matching bases. Germline V gene lookup returns CDR1 LGHDT and CDR2 YNNKEL (reference sequence). Trimming took 1 base from V and 2 from J, leaving 13 bases between them. This CDR3 has 16 amino acids.

This rearrangement joins TRBV6-6 to TRBJ2-7, with 7 bases matching TRBD1. Germline trimming cut 6 bases from V and 7 bases from J; bases unmatched to any gene: 9. CDR3 size: 13 residues. Per the germline V gene, CDR1 is MNHNY and CDR2 is SVGAGI (reference sequence). CDR3 in amino acids: CASRQDRPREQYF. For the CDR3, the DNA is TGTGCCAGCAGGCAGGACAGGCCTCGGGAGCAGTACTTC.

V and J are TRBV6-2 or TRBV6-3 and TRBJ2-2; D unclear. This CDR3 contains 12 residues. The V gene's germline CDR1 is MNHEY and CDR2 SVGEGT. The V gene lost 6 bases and the J gene lost 7 bases, with 9 bases spanning the gap. The CDR3 bases are TGTGCCAGCAGCTCACTTCGCGGGGAGCTGTTTTTT. It encodes CASSSLRGELFF.

This clone was seen at least ten times. The J gene is TRBJ1-6, the V gene TRBV28; TRBD1 is a possible D gene (5 bases). Germline CDR1 and CDR2: MDHEN and SYDVKM. Deletions cut 7 bases from V and 2 bases from J, with 15 bases between. This CDR3 has 16 amino acids. The CDR3 nucleotides read TGTGCCAGCACCGGGACTTCGGGAACCTATAATTCACCCCTCCACTTT. The encoded protein is CASTGTSGTYNSPLHF.

This clone was observed a few times. The CDR3 loop is CAWSQDSQFF. Written as DNA, the CDR3 is TGTGCCTGGAGTCAGGATTCCCAGTTCTTC. V usage is TRBV30 and J usage is TRBJ2-1; D call uncertain. CDR3 length: 10 residues. CDR1 GTSNPN and CDR2 SVGIG come from the germline V gene (reference sequence). The V end lost 2 bases, the J end lost 13 bases, and 9 bases lay between the germline ends.

The chain recombines TRBV20-1 with TRBJ2-7; 7 nucleotides agree with TRBD1. This CDR3 has 11 residues. Germline V lookup: CDR1 DFQATT, CDR2 SNEGSKA (reference sequence). The J segment lost 6 bases and the V segment lost 5 bases, leaving 4 bases of the junction unmatched. CDR3 amino acids: CSARQGSEQYF. CDR3 DNA sequence: TGCAGTGCTCGACAGGGATCCGAGCAGTACTTC.

The chain employs TRBV7-2 and TRBJ2-4, with 8 positions matching TRBD2. This CDR3 is 15 amino acids long. The germline V gene has CDR1 SGHTA and CDR2 FQGNSA. The V and J ends lost 1 base and 6 bases, in that order; junction bases with no gene match: 5. CDR3 DNA sequence: TGTGCCAGCAGCTTAGGCGGGGGGCGGGGAAACATTCAGTACTTC. It is translated as CASSLGGGRGNIQYF.

V gene TRBV18 combines with J gene TRBJ2-1; no definite D call. Deletions cut 0 bases from V and 5 bases from J, with 20 bases between. The germline CDR1 and CDR2 sequences are KGHSH and LQKENI. The CDR3 is 18 residues long. Here the CDR3 reads CASSPPLPRQIPNNEQFF. In DNA, the CDR3 is TGTGCCAGCTCACCACCCCTCCCCCGACAAATTCCCAACAATGAGCAGTTCTTC.

The rearrangement uses TRBV5-6 and TRBJ1-4, with D possibly TRBD1 on 6 matching bases. V was shortened by 0 bases and J by 8 bases, with 11 bases between the two germline ends. Germline CDR1 and CDR2: SGHDT and YYEEEE. CDR3 size: 14 residues. Here the CDR3 DNA reads TGTGCCAGCAGCTTGGCAGGGGTGGACGAAAAACTGTTTTTT. Protein: CASSLAGVDEKLFF.

The rearrangement joins TRBV9 to TRBJ2-3; 8 nucleotides line up with TRBD1. With V trimmed by 0 bases and J by 2 bases, 8 bases remained unmatched. CDR1 and CDR2 from the germline V gene are SGDLS and YYNGEE. The CDR3 extends over 17 amino acids. The CDR3 is CASSVGTGGLNTDTQYF. CDR3 sequence (DNA): TGTGCCAGCAGCGTAGGTACAGGGGGTTTAAACACAGATACGCAGTATTTT.

This clone was detected only once. The chain has TRBV7-2 and TRBJ2-7, with 14 positions matching TRBD2. From germline, CDR1 is SGHTA and CDR2 FQGNSA. V dropped 4 bases and J dropped 4; count of bases not matched to a gene: 6. This CDR3 comprises 16 residues. CDR3 sequence (DNA): TGTGCCAGCAGCTGGGACGGGACTAGCGGGAGTTACGAGCAGTACTTC. Protein sequence: CASSWDGTSGSYEQYF.

The chain combines TRBV2 with TRBJ1-5, with TRBD1 matching 7 bases. The CDR3 sequence is 13 residues long. Germline V CDR1 and CDR2: SNHLY, FYNNEI. J lost 5 bases, V lost 4 bases, and 2 bases had no gene match. In DNA form, the CDR3 reads TGTGCCAGCAGTGGGGACAGTTATCAGCCCCAGCATTTT. Translation: CASSGDSYQPQHF.

The chain carries TRBV7-9 and TRBJ2-1; TRBD2 agrees at 8 bases. V lost 5 bases to trimming and J lost 5 bases; unmatched junction nucleotides: 8. The CDR3 is 15 amino acids. Germline V gene lookup returns CDR1 SEHNR and CDR2 FQNEAQ (reference sequence). The CDR3: CASSVLAARHNEQFF. The DNA of the CDR3 is TGTGCCAGCAGCGTACTAGCGGCACGGCACAATGAGCAGTTCTTC.